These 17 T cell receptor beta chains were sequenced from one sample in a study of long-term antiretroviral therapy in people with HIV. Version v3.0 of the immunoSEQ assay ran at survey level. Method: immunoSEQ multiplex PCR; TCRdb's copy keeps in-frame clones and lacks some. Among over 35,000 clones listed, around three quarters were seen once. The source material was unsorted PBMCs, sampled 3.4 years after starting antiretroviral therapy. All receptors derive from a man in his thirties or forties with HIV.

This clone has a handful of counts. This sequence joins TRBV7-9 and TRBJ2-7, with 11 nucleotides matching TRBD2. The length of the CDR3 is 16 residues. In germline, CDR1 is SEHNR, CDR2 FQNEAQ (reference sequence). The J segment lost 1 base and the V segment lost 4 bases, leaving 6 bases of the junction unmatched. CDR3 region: CASSSPGTSGSYEQYF. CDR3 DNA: TGTGCCAGCAGCTCCCCCGGGACTAGCGGATCCTACGAGCAGTACTTC.

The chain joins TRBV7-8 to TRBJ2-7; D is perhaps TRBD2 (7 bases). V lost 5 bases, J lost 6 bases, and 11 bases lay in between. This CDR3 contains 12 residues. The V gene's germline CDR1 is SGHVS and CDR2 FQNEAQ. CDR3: CASSQGGGEQYF. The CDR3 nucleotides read TGTGCCAGCAGCCAAGGGGGGGGCGAGCAGTACTTC.

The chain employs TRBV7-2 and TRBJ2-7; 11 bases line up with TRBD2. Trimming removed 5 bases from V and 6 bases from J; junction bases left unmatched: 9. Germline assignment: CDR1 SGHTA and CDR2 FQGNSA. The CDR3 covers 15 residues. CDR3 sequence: CASSAQLAGDGEQYF. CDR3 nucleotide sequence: TGTGCCAGCAGCGCTCAACTAGCGGGGGACGGCGAGCAGTACTTC.

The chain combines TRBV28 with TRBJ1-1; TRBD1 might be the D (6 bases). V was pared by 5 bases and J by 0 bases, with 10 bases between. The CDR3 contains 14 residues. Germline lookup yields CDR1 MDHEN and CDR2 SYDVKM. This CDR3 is CASSGQRLNTEAFF. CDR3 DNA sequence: TGTGCCAGCAGTGGACAGCGATTGAACACTGAAGCTTTCTTT.

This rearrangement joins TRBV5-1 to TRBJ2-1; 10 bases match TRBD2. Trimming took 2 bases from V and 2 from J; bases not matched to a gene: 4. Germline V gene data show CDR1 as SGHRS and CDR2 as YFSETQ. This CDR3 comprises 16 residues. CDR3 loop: CASSFIAGGPYNEQFF. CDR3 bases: TGCGCCAGCAGCTTCATAGCGGGAGGACCCTACAATGAGCAGTTCTTC.

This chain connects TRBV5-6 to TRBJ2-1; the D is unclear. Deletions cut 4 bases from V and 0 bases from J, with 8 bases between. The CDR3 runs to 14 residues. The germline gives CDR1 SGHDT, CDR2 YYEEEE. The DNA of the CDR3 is TGTGCCAGCAGCCAACTTAGCTCCTACAATGAGCAGTTCTTC. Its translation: CASSQLSSYNEQFF.

CDR3 loop: CASSTPRTSGTNNEQFF. The CDR3, as DNA: TGTGCCAGTAGTACCCCCAGGACTAGCGGGACGAACAATGAGCAGTTCTTC. The chain links TRBV19 to TRBJ2-1, with 12 bases lining up with TRBD2. V shed 4 bases and J 5 bases; nucleotides not matched to a gene: 9. Per the germline V gene, CDR1 is LNHDA and CDR2 is SQIVND (reference sequence). The CDR3 covers 17 residues.

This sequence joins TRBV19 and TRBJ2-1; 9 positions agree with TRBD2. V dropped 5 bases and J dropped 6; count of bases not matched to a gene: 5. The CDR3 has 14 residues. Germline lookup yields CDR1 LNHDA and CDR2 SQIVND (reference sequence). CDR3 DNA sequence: TGTGCCAGTAGTGCGGGAGGGCCCCTCAATGAGCAGTTCTTC. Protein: CASSAGGPLNEQFF.

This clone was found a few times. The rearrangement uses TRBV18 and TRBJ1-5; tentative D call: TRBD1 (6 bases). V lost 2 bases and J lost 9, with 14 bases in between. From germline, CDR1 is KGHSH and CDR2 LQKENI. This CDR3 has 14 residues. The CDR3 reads CASSPATGGWPQHF. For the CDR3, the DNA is TGTGCCAGCTCACCAGCGACAGGCGGATGGCCCCAGCATTTT.

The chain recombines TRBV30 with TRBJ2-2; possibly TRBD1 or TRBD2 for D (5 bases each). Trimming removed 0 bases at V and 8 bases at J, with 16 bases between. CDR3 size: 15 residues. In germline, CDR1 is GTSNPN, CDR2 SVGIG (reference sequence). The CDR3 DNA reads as TGTGCCTGGAGTGTACGAGGGGTAGTTTCAGGGGAGCTGTTTTTT. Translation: CAWSVRGVVSGELFF.

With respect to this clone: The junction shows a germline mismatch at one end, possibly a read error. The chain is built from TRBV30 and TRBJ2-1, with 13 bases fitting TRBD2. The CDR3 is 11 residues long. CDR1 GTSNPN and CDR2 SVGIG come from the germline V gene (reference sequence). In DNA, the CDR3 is TGTGCCTGTGGGACTAGCGGGGCCATCATCTTC. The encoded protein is CACGTSGAIIF.

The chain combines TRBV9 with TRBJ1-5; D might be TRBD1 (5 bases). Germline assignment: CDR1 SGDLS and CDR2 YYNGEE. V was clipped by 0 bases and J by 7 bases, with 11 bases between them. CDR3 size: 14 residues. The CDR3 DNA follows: TGTGCCAGCAGCGTAGGTGGGGGAGCCCAGCCCCAGCATTTT. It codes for CASSVGGGAQPQHF.

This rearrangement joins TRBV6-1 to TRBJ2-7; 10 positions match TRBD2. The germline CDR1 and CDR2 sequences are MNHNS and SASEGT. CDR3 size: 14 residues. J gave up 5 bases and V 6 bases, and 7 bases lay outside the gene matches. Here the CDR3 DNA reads TGTGCCAGCAGACCCCTAGCGGGAGCCCACGAGCAGTACTTC. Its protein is CASRPLAGAHEQYF.

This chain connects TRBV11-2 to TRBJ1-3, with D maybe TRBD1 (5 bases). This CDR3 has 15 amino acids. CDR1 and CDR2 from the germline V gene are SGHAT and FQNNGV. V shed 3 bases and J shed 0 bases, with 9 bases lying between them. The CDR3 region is CASSLSTASGNTIYF. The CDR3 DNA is TGTGCCAGCAGCTTGTCGACAGCCTCTGGAAACACCATATATTTT.

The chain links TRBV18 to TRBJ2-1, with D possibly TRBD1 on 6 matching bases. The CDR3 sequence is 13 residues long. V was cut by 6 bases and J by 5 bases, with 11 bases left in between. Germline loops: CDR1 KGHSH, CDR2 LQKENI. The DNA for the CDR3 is TGTGCCAGCTCCGGGACAACCGACAATGAGCAGTTCTTC. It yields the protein CASSGTTDNEQFF.

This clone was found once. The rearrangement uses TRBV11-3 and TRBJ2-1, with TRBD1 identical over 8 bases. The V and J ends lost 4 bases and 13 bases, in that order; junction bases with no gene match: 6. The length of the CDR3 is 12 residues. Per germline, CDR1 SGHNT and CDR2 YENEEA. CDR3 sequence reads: CASSYGQGRQFF. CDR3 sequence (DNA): TGTGCCAGCAGCTACGGACAGGGACGTCAGTTCTTC.

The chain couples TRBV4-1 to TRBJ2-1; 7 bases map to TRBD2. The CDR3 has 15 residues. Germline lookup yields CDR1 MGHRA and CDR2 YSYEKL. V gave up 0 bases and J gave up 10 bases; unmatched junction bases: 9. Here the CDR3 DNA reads TGCGCCAGCAGCCAAGATACGGGGGACTATTGGGAGCAGTTCTTC. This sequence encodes CASSQDTGDYWEQFF.